The 2 T cell receptor beta chains in this list originate from one sample, sequenced in a study of blood T cell repertoires in COVID-19. Generated by immunoSEQ multiplex PCR, the TCRdb table keeps only in-frame clones and is missing some. The sample has roughly 440,000 clones, approximately 90% seen once. Material for sequencing was peripheral blood. These receptors were obtained from a woman in her forties or fifties with COVID-19, enrolled during active disease.

This chain's CDR3 is CAWGDGEGTPSYEQYF. CDR3 sequence (DNA): TGTGCCTGGGGGGATGGTGAGGGCACCCCCTCCTACGAGCAGTACTTC. V usage is TRBV30 and J usage is TRBJ2-7; tentative D call: TRBD2 (5 bases). Germline V gives CDR1 GTSNPN, CDR2 SVGIG (reference sequence). V lost 5 bases, J lost 0 bases, and 20 bases lay in between. This CDR3 region has 16 residues.

The chain couples TRBV30 to TRBJ2-7; D ambiguous. The CDR3 covers 13 residues. Germline V lookup: CDR1 GTSNPN, CDR2 SVGIG (reference sequence). With 0 bases removed from V and 3 bases from J, the gap between germline ends came to 9 bases. As DNA, the CDR3 is TGTGCCTGGAGTGTCACGAGGCTCTACGAGCAGTACTTC. Amino acid sequence: CAWSVTRLYEQYF. Complete variable domain (other parts from reference TRBV30 and TRBJ2-7): SQTIHQWPATLVQPVGSPLSLECTVEGTSNPNLYWYRQAAGRGLQLLFYSVGIGQISSEVPQNLSASRPQDRQFILSSKKLLLSDSGFYLCAWSVTRLYEQYFGPGTRLTVT.